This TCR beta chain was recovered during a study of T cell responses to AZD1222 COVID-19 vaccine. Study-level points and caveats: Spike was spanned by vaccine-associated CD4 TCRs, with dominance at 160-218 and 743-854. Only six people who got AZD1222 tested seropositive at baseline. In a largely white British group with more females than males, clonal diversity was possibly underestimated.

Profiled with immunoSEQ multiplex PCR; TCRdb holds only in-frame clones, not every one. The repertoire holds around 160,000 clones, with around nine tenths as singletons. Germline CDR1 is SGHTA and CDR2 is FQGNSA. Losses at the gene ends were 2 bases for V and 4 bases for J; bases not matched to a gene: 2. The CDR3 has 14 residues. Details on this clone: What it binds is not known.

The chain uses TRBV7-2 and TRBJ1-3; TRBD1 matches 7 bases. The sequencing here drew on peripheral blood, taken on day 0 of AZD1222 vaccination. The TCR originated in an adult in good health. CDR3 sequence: CASSLWGQGNTIYF. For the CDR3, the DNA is TGTGCCAGCAGCTTATGGGGACAGGGAAACACCATATATTTT.